Given below is one T cell receptor (beta chain) in context. No antigen is known for it. The input lacks base qualities; no much larger clone sits a single base away. Trimming at the junction amounts to 6 bases on V and 3 bases on J, and the germline ends lie 17 bases apart. The CDR3 contains 16 residues, cysteine and phenylalanine counted. Only the CDR3 portion is preserved as DNA: 48 bases, with reading frame beginning at the first base. The germline V gene (reference sequence) provides CDR1 MNHEY and CDR2 SMNVEV. Preparation of the library involved the immunoSEQ multiplex PCR assay. An external provider carried out the TCRbeta CDR3 sequencing as a commercial service. The original pipeline was this. The analyses used productive nucleotide sequences together with amino acid sequences obtained by in silico translation. Diversity was quantified by Renyi entropy over a range of alpha values, with sample size equalised by taking the median of 200 repeated subsamples. The distance between each pair of repertoires was calculated as one minus the Chao-modified Jaccard index, which corrects for under-sampling, and this distance was used for clustering. Frequency-weighted overlap with synovial clonotypes was computed over 200 sample sizes, 200 draws without replacement each, and reported at the smaller sample's size. Held by TCRdb, this immuneACCESS table contains in-frame sequences only and omits some clones. Under half of the omission traces to an unresolved V gene where checked; the cause of the rest is unknown. D and trimming were read from the DNA, whereas the V and J calls and clone size are those reported in that table. The sample table shows 30,000 or so clones, and 90% to 95% are seen once. 0.68% of the sample is in the top ten clones.

The data belong to a study of circulating and synovial CD4+ cells in juvenile arthritis (dated by TCRdb to between 2013 and 2015). Context from the whole study: Within each patient, the TCRbeta CDR3 repertoires of synovial CD4 T cells, bulk blood CD4 T cells and circulating HLA-DR+ CD4 T cells were compared. The goal of repertoire sequencing was to confirm that a circulating synovial-like CD4 T cell subset was enriched in synovial clonotypes. What the study reported, not specific to this receptor: Synovial and circulating pathogenic-like lymphocyte repertoires were less diverse than bulk blood CD4 repertoires, and some CPL samples were as oligoclonal as synovium. Traditional Vbeta family usage analysis did not detect the difference between circulating pathogenic-like lymphocytes and bulk blood T cells. Because CPL samples and bulk blood CD4 samples differed in T cell genome counts by at least an order of magnitude, sample-size effects were addressed. Circulating pathogenic-like lymphocytes clustered together with synovial T cells and shared a substantially larger fraction of CDR3 sequences with synovium than bulk blood did. Since overlap with synovium went up as sequencing depth increased, the measured fractions of shared clonotypes likely underestimated the full repertoire overlap.

The sequenced samples were obtained from patients with active juvenile idiopathic arthritis. Cells were sorted right after thawing, and dead cells were excluded with Live/Dead Fixable Near-IR Stain. Sequenced: CD4+ T cells from blood. The sequence came from a human donor with juvenile idiopathic arthritis. The chain is assembled from TRBV27 and TRBJ2-2; no confident D gene assignment can be made. DNA sequence: TGTGCCAGCAGAACCCAACTCCTTCGGGACACCGGGGAGCTGTTTTTT. Its amino acids are CASRTQLLRDTGELFF.